Described below is a single TCR beta chain sequence and its context. Its specific antigen is unknown. Per-base quality was not reported, and no clone a single base away is much larger than it. This entry belongs to a study of shared clonotypes between healthy human individuals (TCRdb year 2020). Concerning the study at large: The cohort included three men and a couple of women between 18 and 49 years of age. For each donor, three plates each were used for CD4 naive and CD4 memory, two plates were used for CD8 naive, and one plate was used for CD8 memory. To increase sequencing depth and limit assay-specific biases, different laboratories used diverse techniques to prepare libraries and sequence TCR repertoires. To estimate repertoire size and how much clonotype sharing occurs between individuals, the study deeply sequenced the blood TCR repertoires of 4 to 6 healthy adults. Leukapheresis yielded between about 0.9 and 10 billion PBMCs per donor. Beyond this particular receptor, the publication reports: Even with the large sequencing depth, rarefaction of the sorted-subset datasets indicated that sequencing was incomplete. Clonotypes shared by all four sorted-subset donors showed higher generation probabilities than non-shared clonotypes. When several donors were compared, the shared fraction of clonotypes was around 4.6% for naive CD4, 3.5% to 4% for naive CD8, 2% to 2.5% for memory CD4, and 0.4% for memory CD8. Sampling was restricted to blood, and TCR repertoires in tissues likely differ from the TCR repertoires found in blood. Larger estimated clonotype richness was generally found for naive subsets than for memory subsets. The small number of donors limited the genetic and exposure-history diversity represented. Based on pairwise subsampling, the degree of clonotype sharing among donors was expected to be affected by sequencing depth.

The CDR3 numbers 13 residues from cysteine through phenylalanine. The CDR3 DNA has 39 bases and is translated from base 1. V is pared back by 1 base and J by 6 bases, with 10 bases lying between the germline termini. The germline V gene (reference sequence) supplies CDR1 SEHNR and CDR2 FQNEAQ. The donors were healthy, HIV-negative adults who had no recently reported acute infections or vaccinations. All donors were Caucasian adults living in Nashville, Tennessee, USA. CD4+ T cells were enriched by magnetic negative selection; naive cells were then positively selected on CD45RA, and the negative fraction formed the memory subset. After blood collection by leukapheresis, PBMCs were isolated using Ficoll-Histopaque density gradient centrifugation and then cryopreserved in the vapor phase of liquid nitrogen. Analytical flow cytometry was used to check the purity and quantity of every magnetically sorted T cell population. Genomic DNA was isolated from each sorted fraction and quantified by UV absorbance on a Nanodrop 2000c.

Using the deep immunoSEQ assay, TCR CDR3 regions were amplified from genomic DNA by multiplex PCR. Extracted genomic DNA from each cell subset was spread evenly across all wells of several immunoSEQ 96-well plates, with each plate serving as a replicate. For sorted subsets, around 0.2 ug of genomic DNA, equivalent to about 30,000 T cell genomes, went into each replicate PCR. The purified libraries were quantified using a Qubit 3.0 fluorometer, sized with a Bioanalyzer 2100, and then quantified again using the KAPA Library Quantification kit. Each immunoSEQ 96-well plate was sequenced on its own single-read 150-cycle Illumina NextSeq 550 flow cell. The authors' pipeline ran thus. The immunoSEQ output contained only junctional sequences without quality scores, so filtering could not match that applied to full-length reads. Sequences were annotated with PyIR, a Python wrapper for IgBLAST v1.9, and V/J genes and CDR3 were assigned using IMGT germline references. Any read was removed if the V/J assignment was weak (E-value above 1e-6), the CDR3 was missing, or the read contained stop codons, out-of-frame junctions, or ambiguous translated residues. V3J clonotypes were defined as sequences sharing an identical inferred V gene, J gene, and CDR3 amino acid sequence. To compute the percentage overlap between repertoires, the number of shared unique clonotypes was divided by the size of the smaller repertoire. Richness of each repertoire was evaluated using RTK rarefaction, the Chao1 estimator, and Recon v2.1 estimates of unobserved clonotypes. For all TCRbeta clonotypes obtained by the gDNA method from a few donors, generation probabilities were computed with OLGA. What TCRdb holds here is the immuneACCESS table cut down to in-frame rearrangements. Part of the clones is not present; checked against another copy, under half of the missing clones reflect an unresolved V gene, and the others are unexplained. Clone size and the V and J calls come from that table; the DNA yielded D and trimming. This sample has some 350,000 clones in its table, and over 65% of those were observed once. The ten largest account for over 9% of the sample.

This chain joins TRBV7-9 to TRBJ2-7; the D call is tentative, TRBD1 or TRBD2, as each matches 5 bases. The sample was memory CD4+ T cells sorted from blood. The cell subset or site label corresponds to: CD45RA-negative fraction. This sequence was found in a man in his thirties or forties in good health. The nucleotides read TGTGCCAGCAGCTTAGGTCCGGGACGCGAGCAGTACTTC. This codes for CASSLGPGREQYF.